This note documents a single T cell receptor beta chain sequence. Produced via immunoSEQ multiplex PCR; TCRdb's table is partial and in-frame only. Among 110,000 or so clones listed, roughly 89% were seen once. Germline V gene lookup returns CDR1 SGHDN and CDR2 FVKESK. J lost 4 bases, V lost 0 bases, and 21 bases had no gene match. The CDR3 loop spans 21 amino acids. The sample comes from a study of T cell responses to AZD1222 COVID-19 vaccine. The V call is TRBV14, the J call TRBJ1-2; 9 bases fit TRBD1. The clonotype originates from an adult who received the AZD1222 COVID-19 vaccine. Material: peripheral blood, obtained 28 days after the second AZD1222 dose. The CDR3 is CASSQDFPLQGASPFSYGYTF. CDR3 bases: TGTGCCAGCAGCCAAGATTTTCCTTTACAGGGGGCCTCGCCCTTTTCCTATGGCTACACCTTC.